A selection of T cell receptor beta chains follows, all from one sample in a study of blood T cell repertoires in COVID-19. Profiling relied on immunoSEQ multiplex PCR, and the TCRdb table lists in-frame clones only, not all of them. Counted here are 72,000 or so clones, 80% occurring once; the ten biggest clones make up roughly 18%. Sequenced input: peripheral blood. Every receptor here comes from a man between 65 and 80 years old who had recovered from COVID-19. The CDR3 runs from the conserved cysteine through the conserved F or W. A D gene is named only where the DNA matches it firmly. Not every row has a clone size; where given, it reads once, few, many or a size class.

CDR3 length: 14
V gene: TRBV7-3
D gene: TRBD2
J gene: TRBJ2-5
clone size: NA
CDR3 protein: CASSLNSGEGTQYF
CDR3 DNA: TGTGCCAGCAGCTTAAATTCGGGGGAGGGGACCCAGTACTTC

CDR3 length: 13
V gene: TRBV12-3/TRBV12-4
D gene: TRBD1
J gene: TRBJ1-4
clone size: NA
CDR3 protein: CASSGTVAEKLFF
CDR3 DNA: TGTGCCAGCAGCGGGACAGTAGCCGAAAAACTGTTTTTT

CDR3 length: 16
V gene: TRBV15
D gene: NA
J gene: TRBJ1-6
clone size: NA
CDR3 protein: CATSRDQTAPDSPLHF
CDR3 DNA: TGTGCCACCAGCAGAGATCAGACTGCCCCGGATTCACCCCTCCACTTT

CDR3 length: 15
V gene: TRBV6-5
D gene: NA
J gene: TRBJ1-2
clone size: NA
CDR3 protein: CASTIPPAGKNGYTF
CDR3 DNA: TGTGCCAGCACCATACCCCCGGCAGGGAAGAATGGCTACACCTTC

CDR3 length: 16
V gene: TRBV7-2
D gene: TRBD2
J gene: TRBJ2-7
clone size: NA
CDR3 protein: CASSPALAGGVYEQYF
CDR3 DNA: TGTGCCAGCAGCCCGGCGTTAGCGGGAGGGGTCTACGAGCAGTACTTC

CDR3 length: 14
V gene: TRBV11-2
D gene: NA
J gene: TRBJ2-5
clone size: NA
CDR3 protein: CASSWTGTQETQYF
CDR3 DNA: TGTGCCAGCAGCTGGACCGGGACTCAAGAGACCCAGTACTTC

CDR3 length: 14
V gene: TRBV27
D gene: TRBD2
J gene: TRBJ2-1
clone size: NA
CDR3 protein: CASSKAIAGVEQFF
CDR3 DNA: TGTGCCAGCAGCAAGGCGATAGCGGGGGTGGAGCAGTTCTTC

CDR3 length: 15
V gene: TRBV7-7
D gene: TRBD2
J gene: TRBJ2-3
clone size: NA
CDR3 protein: CASSLAGLPTDTQYF
CDR3 DNA: TGTGCCAGCAGCTTAGCGGGACTACCCACAGATACGCAGTATTTT

CDR3 length: 16
V gene: TRBV6-5
D gene: NA
J gene: TRBJ2-3
clone size: NA
CDR3 protein: CASSYSMGGLADTQYF
CDR3 DNA: TGTGCCAGCAGTTACTCGATGGGGGGACTTGCAGATACGCAGTATTTT

CDR3 length: 16
V gene: TRBV5-1
D gene: TRBD1
J gene: TRBJ2-7
clone size: NA
CDR3 protein: CASSPGQGTITYEQYF
CDR3 DNA: TGCGCCAGCAGCCCAGGACAGGGAACAATCACCTACGAGCAGTACTTC

CDR3 length: 14
V gene: TRBV6-1
D gene: TRBD1
J gene: TRBJ1-2
clone size: NA
CDR3 protein: CASSEDRGNYGYTF
CDR3 DNA: TGTGCCAGCAGTGAAGACAGGGGTAACTATGGCTACACCTTC

CDR3 length: 17
V gene: TRBV7-8
D gene: TRBD1
J gene: TRBJ1-2
clone size: few
CDR3 protein: CASSSRTGPRENYGYTF
CDR3 DNA: TGTGCCAGCAGCTCTAGGACAGGGCCGAGGGAAAACTATGGCTACACCTTC

CDR3 length: 13
V gene: TRBV28
D gene: NA
J gene: TRBJ1-2
clone size: NA
CDR3 protein: CASSLRQNYGYTF
CDR3 DNA: TGTGCCAGCAGTTTGCGGCAGAACTATGGCTACACCTTC

CDR3 length: 21
V gene: TRBV19
D gene: TRBD2
J gene: TRBJ2-7
clone size: NA
CDR3 protein: CASSIDKLAGGNISIPYEQYF
CDR3 DNA: TGTGCCAGTAGTATAGATAAACTAGCGGGAGGTAATATCTCTATCCCCTACGAGCAGTACTTC

CDR3 length: 16
V gene: TRBV24-1
D gene: TRBD1
J gene: TRBJ1-5
clone size: NA
CDR3 protein: CATSSSGTGGSQPQHF
CDR3 DNA: TGTGCCACCAGCTCTTCCGGGACAGGGGGCAGTCAGCCCCAGCATTTT

CDR3 length: 17
V gene: TRBV7-2
D gene: TRBD1
J gene: TRBJ1-2
clone size: NA
CDR3 protein: CASSLQGVGLQNYGYTF
CDR3 DNA: TGTGCCAGCAGCCTGCAGGGGGTGGGCCTCCAGAACTATGGCTACACCTTC

CDR3 length: 17
V gene: TRBV7-2
D gene: TRBD2
J gene: TRBJ2-5
clone size: NA
CDR3 protein: CASSPSGRGHHQETQYF
CDR3 DNA: TGTGCCAGCAGCCCTAGCGGGAGAGGACACCACCAAGAGACCCAGTACTTC

CDR3 length: 14
V gene: TRBV7-2
D gene: NA
J gene: TRBJ2-7
clone size: NA
CDR3 protein: CASSLGLGAYEQYF
CDR3 DNA: TGTGCCAGCAGCTTAGGGTTAGGGGCCTACGAGCAGTACTTC

CDR3 length: 13
V gene: TRBV9
D gene: NA
J gene: TRBJ2-5
clone size: NA
CDR3 protein: CASSVTAQETQYF
CDR3 DNA: TGTGCCAGCAGCGTAACAGCTCAAGAGACCCAGTACTTC

CDR3 length: 14
V gene: TRBV7-8
D gene: NA
J gene: TRBJ1-5
clone size: NA
CDR3 protein: CASSFERSNQPQHF
CDR3 DNA: TGTGCCAGCAGCTTCGAGCGTAGCAATCAGCCCCAGCATTTT

CDR3 length: 15
V gene: TRBV5-4
D gene: NA
J gene: TRBJ2-3
clone size: NA
CDR3 protein: CASSLTGSSTDTQYF
CDR3 DNA: TGTGCCAGCAGCCTTACAGGGTCTAGCACAGATACGCAGTATTTT

CDR3 length: 16
V gene: TRBV7-2
D gene: NA
J gene: TRBJ1-6
clone size: few
CDR3 protein: CASSLWGGRGNSPLHF
CDR3 DNA: TGTGCCAGCAGCTTATGGGGAGGGAGGGGGAATTCACCCCTCCACTTT